A single sample is the source of the 13 T cell receptor beta chains below, sequenced in a study of post-analysis software for immune sequencing data. The study, taken as a whole, reports: Patients carried a handful of TRBV segments more frequently than controls did, and TRBV5-6, TRBV5-1 and TRBV20-1 were among them.

Their target antigens are unknown. TCR beta cDNA libraries included unique molecular identifiers. Using its own MiXCR run on the PCR reads, TCRdb lists one record per CDR3 protein. The table has approximately 360,000 distinct CDR3 sequences, about a third seen once. Input material: blood. These receptor sequences come from a girl aged 5-17 years with multiple sclerosis.

The sample holds a few counts of this clonotype. CDR3 coding DNA: TGTGCCAGCATGAAGGGTATTGAATTTAACTCCTACAATGAGCAGTTCTTC. Encoded protein: CASMKGIEFNSYNEQFF. V and J are TRBV25-1 and TRBJ2-1; D unresolved. The germline gives CDR1 MGHDK, CDR2 SYGVNS. CDR3 length: 17 residues. Deletions cut 7 bases from V and 0 bases from J, with 19 bases between. The entire variable domain, with the rest obtained from reference TRBV25-1 and TRBJ2-1, is as follows: EADIYQTPRYLVIGTGKKITLECSQTMGHDKMYWYQQDPGMELHLIHYSYGVNSTEKGDLSSESTVSRIRTEHFPLTLESARPSHTSQYLCASMKGIEFNSYNEQFFGPGTRLTVL.

This clonotype has more than one count but fewer than ten. The chain carries TRBV12-3 or TRBV12-4 and TRBJ2-7; the match to TRBD2 covers 14 bases. The J call is uncertain, as TRBJ2-5 better fits the DNA end. This CDR3 region has 17 residues. The CDR3, as DNA: TGTGCCAGCAGCTCACCGGGACTAGCGGGGGTTCGGGAGACCCAGTACTTC. Translated, it gives CASSSPGLAGVRETQYF.

The chain has TRBV7-3 and TRBJ2-3, with D unclear. The V and J ends lost 2 bases and 6 bases respectively, with 9 bases between them. Germline V gene lookup returns CDR1 SGHTA and CDR2 FQGTGA. This CDR3 has 13 residues. In nucleotides, the CDR3 is TGTGCCAGCAGCTTAGCGGCCTCTGATACGCAGTATTTT. Translating it yields CASSLAASDTQYF.

This chain joins TRBV5-1 and TRBJ2-2; a possible D gene is TRBD1 (5 bases). CDR3 length: 13 amino acids. CDR1 and CDR2 from the germline V gene are SGHRS and YFSETQ. V lost 4 bases and J 7 bases, leaving 11 bases between the germline ends. The CDR3 DNA sequence: TGCGCCAGCAGCCGACAGAGAAACGGGGAGCTGTTTTTT. Protein: CASSRQRNGELFF.

The chain uses TRBV28 and TRBJ2-7; TRBD1 or TRBD2 may be the D gene (5 bases each). The CDR3 extends over 16 amino acids. Per germline, CDR1 MDHEN and CDR2 SYDVKM. The V gene lost 1 base and the J gene lost 1 base, with 14 bases spanning the gap. CDR3 sequence: CASSLSGTQGSYEQYF. The CDR3 DNA follows: TGTGCCAGCAGTTTATCAGGGACCCAAGGGTCCTACGAGCAGTACTTC.

This clonotype came up a few times. The CDR3 loop is CASSEEGATTRIETQYF. The CDR3 DNA is TGTGCCAGCAGCGAAGAAGGCGCGACTACCCGCATAGAGACCCAGTACTTC. The rearrangement links TRBV11-2 to TRBJ2-5, with TRBD2 as a possible D gene (5 bases). V dropped 5 bases and J dropped 4 bases, with 23 bases sitting between them. Per germline, CDR1 SGHAT and CDR2 FQNNGV. CDR3 size: 17 residues. Full variable domain (remainder filled in from reference TRBV11-2 and TRBJ2-5): EAGVAQSPRYKIIEKRQSVAFWCNPISGHATLYWYQQILGQGPKLLIQFQNNGVVDDSQLPKDRFSAERLKGVDSTLKIQPAKLEDSAVYLCASSEEGATTRIETQYFGPGTRLLVL.

This clonotype showed up just a few times. The rearrangement joins TRBV7-2 to TRBJ1-2, with D hard to call. V lost 4 bases to trimming and J lost 5 bases, with 26 bases between them. The germline V gene has CDR1 SGHTA and CDR2 FQGNSA. This CDR3 has 18 amino acids. The CDR3 sequence is CASSSPAPHGPRGYGYTF. The CDR3 nucleotides read TGTGCCAGCAGCTCGCCGGCTCCACACGGCCCCCGGGGTTATGGCTACACCTTC.

A remark on this clonotype: A junction boundary mismatches the germline segment, possibly from a read error. This CDR3 is CASSPWGLGEKPFF. Here the CDR3 DNA reads TGTGCCAGCAGCCCATGGGGGCTGGGTGAAAAACCGTTTTTT. The gene calls are TRBV28 and TRBJ1-4; TRBD1 is a possible D gene (6 bases). Per the germline V gene, CDR1 is MDHEN and CDR2 is SYDVKM. The CDR3 spans 14 residues.

The chain employs TRBV4-1 and TRBJ2-4; D unresolved. V was shortened by 1 base and J by 1 base, with 8 bases between the two germline ends. The CDR3 is 15 amino acids. Germline CDR1 MGHRA, CDR2 YSYEKL. This chain's CDR3 is CASSQGPLAKNIQYF. The CDR3 bases are TGCGCCAGCAGCCAAGGGCCTTTGGCCAAAAACATTCAGTACTTC.

At least ten counts were recorded for this clonotype. V and J are TRBV6-1 and TRBJ2-1, with 12 positions matching TRBD2. J was trimmed by 4 bases and V by 6 bases; bases with no gene match: 4. The germline gives CDR1 MNHNS, CDR2 SASEGT. The CDR3 covers 15 residues. The CDR3 here is CASRSLAGGYNEQFF. CDR3 sequence (DNA): TGTGCCAGCAGGTCTCTAGCGGGGGGGTACAATGAGCAGTTCTTC.

The V call is TRBV5-1, the J call TRBJ2-5; D uncertain. V dropped 1 base and J dropped 1 base, with 11 bases sitting between them. There are 15 residues in the CDR3. CDR1 is SGHRS and CDR2 is YFSETQ in the germline V gene. The CDR3 DNA follows: TGCGCCAGCAGCTTGAAACTATACCTCCAAGAGACCCAGTACTTC. Amino acid sequence: CASSLKLYLQETQYF.

This chain joins TRBV12-3 or TRBV12-4 and TRBJ2-5; either TRBD1 or TRBD2 may fit D (5 bases each). There are 13 residues in the CDR3. Trimming shortened V by 7 bases and J by 9 bases, and 18 bases separated the two germline ends. This CDR3 reads CASTLLRGDAQYF. Written as DNA, the CDR3 is TGTGCCAGCACTCTTTTGAGGGGAGATGCCCAGTACTTC.

The rearrangement links TRBV11-1 to TRBJ1-6; D is unclear. The CDR3 extends over 15 amino acids. Germline V lookup: CDR1 SGHAT, CDR2 FQDESV (reference sequence). V dropped 8 bases and J dropped 9 bases, with 20 bases sitting between them. The DNA of the CDR3 is TGTGCCAGCGCGTCGGGAGGGCCTGAGGGTTCACCCCTCCACTTT. Amino acid sequence: CASASGGPEGSPLHF.